This note documents a single TCR beta chain sequence. Its specificity is unknown. The primer mix had 60 Vbeta and 13 Jbeta primers. Here immunoSEQ multiplex PCR was the method, and the copy in TCRdb shows in-frame clones only, minus some. Of around 190,000 clones listed, roughly 77% are singletons. This sample is drawn from a study of cytomegalovirus exposure and HLA in healthy donors. Study conclusions and caveats: Overall, about 160 TCR beta chains were annotated as cytomegalovirus-associated. A link between a missense DCLRE1C variant and TCR beta V- and J-gene trimming emerged from a later analysis.

The V end lost 1 base, the J end lost 7 bases, and 16 bases lay between the germline ends. CDR1 is LGHNA and CDR2 is YNFKEQ in the germline V gene. There are 15 residues in the CDR3. This chain uses TRBV4-2 with TRBJ1-2; D ambiguous. The sequence was collected from a middle-aged man in good health and CMV-seropositive. Sequencing input: PBMCs. CDR3 sequence: CASSQVSDPGLGYTF. The CDR3 region has the DNA TGTGCCAGCAGCCAAGTCTCCGACCCTGGGCTTGGCTACACCTTC.